These 5 T cell receptor beta chains share one sample of origin, sequenced in a study of blood T cell repertoires in COVID-19. Data came from immunoSEQ multiplex PCR; TCRdb stores just in-frame clones and leaves some out. There are approximately 190,000 clones in the sample; about 86% occur only once, and 20% to 25% lies in the top ten. The sample was PBMCs or T cells enriched from blood (not recorded which). Receptors were obtained from a woman aged 40-49 years in a cohort exposed to, infected with or recovered from COVID-19 (not recorded which).

This clone is a singleton in its sample. The CDR3 region is CAVRDRGYGDTEAFF. Here the CDR3 DNA reads TGTGCCGTAAGGGACAGGGGGTACGGTGACACTGAAGCTTTCTTT. The gene calls are TRBV19 and TRBJ1-1; 11 nucleotides agree with TRBD1. With 11 bases clipped from V and 3 bases from J, the junction kept 11 bases outside the gene matches. This CDR3 contains 15 residues. The germline V gene encodes CDR1 LNHDA and CDR2 SQIVND (reference sequence).

This clone was found once. J is TRBJ2-3 and V is TRBV7-9, with D possibly being TRBD2 (5 bases). The CDR3 loop spans 15 amino acids. Trimming stripped 4 bases from V and 6 bases from J, with 17 bases between. Germline V gives CDR1 SEHNR, CDR2 FQNEAQ (reference sequence). In DNA, the CDR3 is TGTGCCAGCAGCTCCACGACGGGGAGTAGGGATACGCAGTATTTT. Protein product: CASSSTTGSRDTQYF.

As for this clone: This may come from a read error, since a much larger clone is one base off. V is TRBV14 and J is TRBJ1-1; 8 bases line up with TRBD1. V lost 3 bases and J lost 3; bases outside the gene matches: 0. The CDR3 runs to 13 residues. CDR1 SGHDN and CDR2 FVKESK come from the germline V gene. In nucleotides, the CDR3 is TGTGCCAGCAGCCAGACAGGGGACACTGAAGCTTTCTTT. Its protein product is CASSQTGDTEAFF. Full variable domain (outside the CDR3, taken from reference TRBV14 and TRBJ1-1): EAGVTQFPSHSVIEKGQTVTLRCDPISGHDNLYWYRRVMGKEIKFLLHFVKESKQDESGMPNNRFLAERTGGTYSTLKVQPAELEDSGVYFCASSQTGDTEAFFGQGTRLTVV.

The rearrangement uses TRBV5-1 and TRBJ2-7, with D maybe TRBD1 (5 bases). Germline V gene sequence: CDR1 SGHRS, CDR2 YFSETQ. V lost 4 bases to trimming and J lost 2 bases, with 16 bases between them. The CDR3 is made up of 15 amino acids. CDR3 residues: CASSRNQGQAYEQYF. CDR3 in DNA: TGCGCCAGCAGCAGGAACCAAGGACAAGCCTACGAGCAGTACTTC.

The rearrangement uses TRBV10-1 and TRBJ1-1; 7 nucleotides line up with TRBD1. The CDR3 runs 15 residues. Germline trimming cut 3 bases from V and 1 base from J; bases unmatched to any gene: 5. Germline values: CDR1 WNHNN, CDR2 SYGVQD (reference sequence). In DNA form, the CDR3 reads TGCGCCAGCAGTGATGCGGGACAGCCGAACACTGAAGCTTTCTTT. Its translation: CASSDAGQPNTEAFF.